The present T cell receptor beta chain was sequenced within a study of T cell changes during pregnancy in multiple sclerosis. Germline loops: CDR1 SGHNT, CDR2 YENEEA. Trimming removed 0 bases from V and 6 bases from J; junction bases left unmatched: 11. The CDR3 loop spans 18 amino acids. Profiled with immunoSEQ multiplex PCR; TCRdb holds only in-frame clones, not every one. The data contain tens of thousands of clones, roughly 89% of them seen just once; the ten biggest clones take up over 1%. This sequence originates from a female donor in good health, enrolled as a control in a pregnancy study. This sequence joins TRBV11-3 and TRBJ2-2, with 9 bases lining up with TRBD2. The specimen was peripheral blood, collected after pregnancy. The CDR3 nucleotides are TGTGCCAGCAGCTTAGATGCCGGGACTAGCTTAGAGTCCGGGGAGCTGTTTTTT. Translation: CASSLDAGTSLESGELFF.